This T cell receptor (beta chain) was recovered during a study of CD8+ T cells in alopecia areata. There are 15 residues in the CDR3. Germline V gene lookup returns CDR1 SGHRS and CDR2 YFSETQ. The ends lost 3 bases at V and 6 bases at J; junction bases unmatched: 10. Extracted RNA was reverse transcribed, and the resulting cDNA served as sequencing template. This table comes from immunoSEQ multiplex PCR, and its TCRdb copy is limited to in-frame clones, with some not included. This sample has about 150,000 clones, with 40% to 60% found just once. The input for sequencing was CD8+ T cells sorted from blood, taken at week 0. The chain couples TRBV5-1 to TRBJ1-1; TRBD1 agrees at 8 bases. The source is a human donor with alopecia areata. The CDR3 region is CASSSTLDRGPEAFF. The CDR3 region has the DNA TGCGCCAGCAGCTCAACCCTTGACAGGGGACCTGAAGCTTTCTTT.